What follows describes a single T cell receptor (beta chain). The specificity of this receptor is unknown. Base qualities are not recorded, but no much larger clone differs from it by a single base. The CDR3 regions of human TCRbeta chains were analyzed by immunosequencing. Per the source publication's procedure: Repertoire TCRs were checked for matches against a reference library of SARS-CoV-2-specific TCRs that had been generated using the MIRA antigen-specificity platform. Breadth was defined as the fraction of unique TCRs that were SARS-CoV-2-associated. Depth was defined as the fraction of total T cells that were SARS-CoV-2-associated. Each spike-specific TCR was assigned to its reactive spike region and to a CD4 or CD8 class using the MIRA data. Log10-transformed breadth and depth values were compared by one-way ANOVA with Sidak's multiple comparisons tests. TCRdb took over this immuneACCESS table, retaining in-frame rearrangements with V and J assigned. Such tables are incomplete; in checked studies, under half of the missing clones stem from an unresolved V gene, and the remainder is unexplained. V and J calls and clone size are those listed in that table; D and trimming were worked out from the DNA. This sample is represented by 80,000 to 100,000 clones; 80% to 90% of them were singletons. The ten biggest clones cover 9% to 13% of the sample.

The data are from a study of T cell responses to AZD1222 COVID-19 vaccine (dated by TCRdb to 2020 to 2022). A note on the overall study: TCR sequencing was performed for more than 230 trial participants, of whom 200 to 210 were given two doses of AZD1222 and approximately 25 were given two doses of MenACWY control vaccine. Enrollment into the trials was organized by age into subgroups of 18-55, 56-69 and 70-plus years, and those subgroups contained about 160, 30 and 59 TCR-sequenced participants, respectively. The full study reports these points: Because no day 14 peak-response samples were available, repertoires were characterized only after the peak T cell response. Most participants were white British and females outnumbered males, and the authors suggested that clonal diversity may have been underestimated. The vaccine-associated CD4 TCRs covered the entire spike protein, and the dominant responses fell in regions 160-218 and 743-854. In the small 56-69-year group, the increase in depth fell short of significance, most likely because of low power. A significant rise in spike-specific TCR breadth and depth was observed after two AZD1222 doses relative to day 0 and relative to MenACWY recipients. Conclusions about previously exposed vaccinees are limited because only a handful of AZD1222 recipients were SARS-CoV-2 seropositive at baseline. Reportedly, almost half of the unique spike-specific TCRs recognized epitopes lying outside the regions that are mutated in the B.1.351 and B.1.1.7 variants.

Explained via the paper, the time point label denotes: about 28 days (+/-7) after the second vaccine dose. AZD1222 recipients given second doses at about 4 weeks or at about 12 weeks were pooled, since spike-specific TCR depth and breadth were not found to differ between the two schedules. The vaccinee samples were drawn from two UK trials, COV001 and COV002, one of which was a single-blind randomized controlled phase 2/3 trial testing AZD1222 (ChAdOx1 nCoV-19) in healthy adults. For TCRbeta chain sequencing, PBMC samples from trial participants were taken at day 0 and at day 28 after the second dose. V is cut by 0 bases and J by 4 bases, and the space between the germline ends is 7 bases. CDR1 and CDR2, looked up from the germline V gene (reference sequence), are LNHDA and SQIVND. The CDR3 sequence holds 13 residues, the cysteine and phenylalanine included. The only DNA kept is the CDR3, 39 bases in frame from the first base.

This chain joins TRBV19 to TRBJ2-7; a confident D gene designation cannot be given. The receptor's source is an adult who received the AZD1222 COVID-19 vaccine. The sequencing here drew on peripheral blood, taken 28 days after the second AZD1222 dose. The bases are TGTGCCAGTAGTATAGAGTTTCGTTACGAGCAGTACTTC. This encodes CASSIEFRYEQYF. Full variable domain (CDR3 extended with the reference TRBV19 and TRBJ2-7 proteins): DGGITQSPKYLFRKEGQNVTLSCEQNLNHDAMYWYRQDPGQGLRLIYYSQIVNDFQKGDIAEGYSVSREKKESFPLTVTSAQKNPTAFYLCASSIEFRYEQYFGPGTRLTVT.